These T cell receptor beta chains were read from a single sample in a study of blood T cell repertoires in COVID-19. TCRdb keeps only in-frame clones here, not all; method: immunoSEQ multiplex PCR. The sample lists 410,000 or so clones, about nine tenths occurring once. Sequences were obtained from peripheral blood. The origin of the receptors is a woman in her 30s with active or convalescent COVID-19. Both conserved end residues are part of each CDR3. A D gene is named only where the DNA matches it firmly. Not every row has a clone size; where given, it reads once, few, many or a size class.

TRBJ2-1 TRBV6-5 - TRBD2 CASRRTSGGFDEQFF TGTGCCAGCCGGCGTACTAGCGGGGGGTTTGATGAGCAGTTCTTC
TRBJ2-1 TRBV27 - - CASSFLGALNEQFF TGTGCCAGCAGTTTCTTGGGGGCATTAAATGAGCAGTTCTTC
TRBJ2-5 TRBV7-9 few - CASSLMDQTSGTQYF TGTGCCAGCAGCTTAATGGATCAGACCTCGGGGACCCAGTACTTC
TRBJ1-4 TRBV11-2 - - CASSSLTGFNEKLFF TGTGCCAGCAGCTCCCTCACGGGTTTTAATGAAAAACTGTTTTTT
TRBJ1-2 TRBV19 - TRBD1 CASSTIDRQGLPLDGYTF TGTGCCAGTAGTACAATCGACCGACAGGGGCTTCCCTTAGATGGCTACACCTTC
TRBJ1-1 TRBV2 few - CATKGEGNTEAFF TGTGCCACAAAAGGGGAAGGGAATACTGAAGCTTTCTTT
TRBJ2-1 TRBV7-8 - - CASRTRVLTLEQFF TGTGCCAGCCGCACCAGGGTCCTTACATTGGAGCAGTTCTTC
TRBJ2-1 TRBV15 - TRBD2 CATSANPGLADNEQFF TGTGCCACCAGCGCCAACCCGGGACTAGCGGACAATGAGCAGTTCTTC
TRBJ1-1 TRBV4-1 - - CASRTNTEAFF TGCGCCAGCAGAACTAACACTGAAGCTTTCTTT
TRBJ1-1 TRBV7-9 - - CASSPEELWNTEAFF TGTGCCAGCAGCCCTGAGGAGTTATGGAACACTGAAGCTTTCTTT
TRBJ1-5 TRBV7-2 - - CASSPSGGISNQPQHF TGTGCCAGCAGCCCAAGCGGAGGGATTAGCAATCAGCCCCAGCATTTT
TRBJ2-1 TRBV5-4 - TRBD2 CASSSGLANTYNEQFF TGTGCCAGCAGCTCCGGACTAGCGAATACCTACAATGAGCAGTTCTTC
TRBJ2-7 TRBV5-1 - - CASSSPRETPSSYEQYF TGCGCCAGCAGCTCTCCTCGGGAGACACCGTCCTCCTACGAGCAGTACTTC
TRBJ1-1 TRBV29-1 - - CSTSKNTEAFF TGCAGCACATCAAAGAACACTGAAGCTTTCTTT
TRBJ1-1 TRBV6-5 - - CASSLAGTEAFF TGTGCCAGCAGTTTGGCGGGGACTGAAGCTTTCTTT
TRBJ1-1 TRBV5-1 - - CASSFWGGMNTEAFF TGCGCCAGCAGCTTTTGGGGGGGAATGAACACTGAAGCTTTCTTT
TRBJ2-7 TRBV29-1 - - CSVLTSTSYEQYF TGCAGCGTCCTGACTAGTACCTCATACGAGCAGTACTTC
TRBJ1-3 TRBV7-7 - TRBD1 CASSSGQGSGNTIYF TGTGCCAGCAGCTCGGGACAGGGCTCTGGAAACACCATATATTTT
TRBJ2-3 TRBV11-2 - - CASSLDMSFSTDTQYF TGTGCCAGCAGCTTAGATATGAGTTTTAGCACAGATACGCAGTATTTT
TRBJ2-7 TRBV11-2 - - CASSTGTLGEQYF TGTGCCAGCAGCACCGGGACTTTGGGCGAGCAGTACTTC
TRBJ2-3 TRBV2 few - CASSAGTHSTDTQYF TGTGCCAGCAGTGCCGGGACACATAGCACAGATACGCAGTATTTT
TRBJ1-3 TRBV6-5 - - CASWARVDSGNTIYF TGTGCCAGCTGGGCCCGAGTGGACTCTGGAAACACCATATATTTT
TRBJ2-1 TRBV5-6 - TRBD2 CASSLGLAGYNEQFF TGTGCCAGCAGCTTGGGGCTAGCGGGCTACAATGAGCAGTTCTTC
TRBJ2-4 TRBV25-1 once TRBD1 CASSDPDRAKNIQYF TGTGCCAGCAGTGATCCGGACAGGGCCAAAAACATTCAGTACTTC
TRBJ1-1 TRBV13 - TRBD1 CASSWTGKNTEAFF TGTGCCAGCAGCTGGACAGGAAAGAACACTGAAGCTTTCTTT
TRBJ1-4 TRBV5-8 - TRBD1 CASSTPGQQGEKLFF TGTGCCAGCAGCACCCCGGGACAGCAGGGGGAAAAACTGTTTTTT
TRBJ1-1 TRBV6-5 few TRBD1 CASSYSLTGVNTEAFF TGTGCCAGCAGTTACTCACTAACAGGGGTCAACACTGAAGCTTTCTTT
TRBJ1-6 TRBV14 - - CASSQDWGQGNSPLHF TGTGCCAGCAGCCAAGATTGGGGGCAGGGGAATTCACCCCTCCACTTT